This entry lists 2 T cell receptor beta chains sequenced from one sample in a study of OX40 agonist ivuxolimab in advanced cancers. The repertoire was sequenced with immunoSEQ multiplex PCR; TCRdb's copy has only in-frame clones and lacks some. The sample lists around 39,000 clones, 70% to 85% occurring once. The sample in question was CD4+ or CD8+ T cells sorted from blood, obtained in a trial of the OX40 agonist ivuxolimab. The source of these receptors is an adult with an advanced solid tumor such as melanoma, head and neck, liver or kidney cancer.

The chain uses TRBV5-1 and TRBJ2-3; D remains unclear. V shed 6 bases and J shed 2 bases, with 7 bases lying between them. Looked up from germline, CDR1 is SGHRS and CDR2 is YFSETQ. CDR3 length equals 12 residues. The CDR3 bases are TGCGCCAGCACCGAATACACAGATACGCAGTATTTT. Protein: CASTEYTDTQYF.

The rearrangement joins TRBV7-9 to TRBJ1-4; 8 bases agree with TRBD1. From germline, CDR1 is SEHNR and CDR2 FQNEAQ (reference sequence). This CDR3 region has 16 residues. V dropped 6 bases and J dropped 5; count of bases not matched to a gene: 11. CDR3 loop: CASSSSRQGRNEKLFF. DNA for the CDR3: TGTGCCAGCAGTTCTTCTCGACAGGGGCGAAATGAAAAACTGTTTTTT.